These 8 T cell receptor beta chains came from one sample sequenced in a study of cytomegalovirus exposure and HLA in healthy donors. The primer mix had 60 Vbeta and 13 Jbeta primers. The assay was immunoSEQ multiplex PCR, and TCRdb's table has in-frame clones only and misses some. There are some 180,000 clones in the sample; around 80% occur only once, and approximately 1.4% lies in the top ten. Sequenced material: PBMCs. The receptor set was obtained from a man aged 18 to 30 in good health and CMV-seronegative.

J is TRBJ1-2 and V is TRBV2, with TRBD1 identical over 8 bases. The CDR3 loop spans 15 amino acids. Germline V gives CDR1 SNHLY, CDR2 FYNNEI. The V segment lost 1 base and the J segment 7 bases; nucleotides outside the gene matches: 8. The CDR3 DNA is TGTGCCAGCAGTGAAGAGGGGCAGGGGGCGAGTGGCTACACCTTC. As protein: CASSEEGQGASGYTF. The full variable domain, in which reference TRBV2 and TRBJ1-2 provide the parts outside the CDR3, is EPEVTQTPSHQVTQMGQEVILRCVPISNHLYFYWYRQILGQKVEFLVSFYNNEISEKSEIFDDQFSVERPDGSNFTLKIRSTKLEDSAMYFCASSEEGQGASGYTFGSGTRLTVV.

This clone was found a few times. V is TRBV7-6 and J is TRBJ1-1, with TRBD1 as a possible D gene (5 bases). The germline CDR1 and CDR2 sequences are SGHVS and FNYEAQ. The CDR3 totals 14 residues. V lost 0 bases to trimming and J lost 4 bases, with 9 bases between them. Written as DNA, the CDR3 is TGTGCCAGCAGCTTAGCTTCCCAGGGCACTGAAGCTTTCTTT. Protein: CASSLASQGTEAFF.

This clone was seen a single time. CDR3 region: CASSLSPSSGNTIYF. The DNA for the CDR3 is TGCGCCAGCAGCTTGAGTCCTAGCTCTGGAAACACCATATATTTT. The chain recombines TRBV5-1 with TRBJ1-3; the D is unclear. CDR3 length: 15 residues. Germline CDR1 reads SGHRS; CDR2 reads YFSETQ. The ends were cut back, 1 base at V and 0 bases at J, with 8 bases in the middle. The full variable domain, in which reference TRBV5-1 and TRBJ1-3 provide the parts outside the CDR3, is KAGVTQTPRYLIKTRGQQVTLSCSPISGHRSVSWYQQTPGQGLQFLFEYFSETQRNKGNFPGRFSGRQFSNSRSEMNVSTLELGDSALYLCASSLSPSSGNTIYFGEGSWLTVV.

This rearrangement joins TRBV11-2 to TRBJ1-2, with 7 bases fitting TRBD1. V was clipped by 5 bases and J by 3 bases; unmatched bases: 15. The length of the CDR3 is 17 residues. Germline CDR1 SGHAT, CDR2 FQNNGV. The CDR3 nucleotides are TGTGCCAGCAGCCCTATAACGGGACAGAGGGGCTACTATGGCTACACCTTC. It translates to CASSPITGQRGYYGYTF.

V gene TRBV19 combines with J gene TRBJ1-2, with D unclear. CDR1 LNHDA and CDR2 SQIVND come from the germline V gene (reference sequence). CDR3 length equals 16 residues. The V end was cut by 3 bases, the J end by 7 bases, with 21 bases between. For the CDR3, the DNA is TGTGCCAGTAGTATCCTCTCCCGGTCTTCGGAGTTTGGCTACACCTTC. This codes for CASSILSRSSEFGYTF.

This chain uses TRBV6-6 with TRBJ2-1; TRBD2 is a possible D gene (6 bases). This CDR3 comprises 16 residues. The germline V gene has CDR1 MNHNY and CDR2 SVGAGI (reference sequence). The germline V and J ends were trimmed by 8 bases and 0 bases, with 17 bases remaining between them. Written as DNA, the CDR3 is TGTGCCAGCCTCGACGGGGGACGGAGCTCCTACAATGAGCAGTTCTTC. It is translated as CASLDGGRSSYNEQFF.

The CDR3 loop reads CASRGTSYNEQFF. CDR3 sequence (DNA): TGTGCCAGCAGAGGGACTAGCTACAATGAGCAGTTCTTC. V usage is TRBV27 and J usage is TRBJ2-1, with TRBD2 matching 8 bases. V was clipped by 6 bases and J by 3 bases; unmatched bases: 1. From germline, CDR1 is MNHEY and CDR2 SMNVEV (reference sequence). The CDR3 is 13 residues long.

The chain uses TRBV7-2 and TRBJ2-7; 10 nucleotides line up with TRBD2. CDR1 is SGHTA and CDR2 is FQGNSA in the germline V gene. V shed 7 bases and J 0 bases; nucleotides not matched to a gene: 0. There are 13 residues in the CDR3. The chain's CDR3 is CASKRGGSYEQYF. CDR3 sequence (DNA): TGTGCCAGCAAGCGGGGGGGCTCCTACGAGCAGTACTTC.